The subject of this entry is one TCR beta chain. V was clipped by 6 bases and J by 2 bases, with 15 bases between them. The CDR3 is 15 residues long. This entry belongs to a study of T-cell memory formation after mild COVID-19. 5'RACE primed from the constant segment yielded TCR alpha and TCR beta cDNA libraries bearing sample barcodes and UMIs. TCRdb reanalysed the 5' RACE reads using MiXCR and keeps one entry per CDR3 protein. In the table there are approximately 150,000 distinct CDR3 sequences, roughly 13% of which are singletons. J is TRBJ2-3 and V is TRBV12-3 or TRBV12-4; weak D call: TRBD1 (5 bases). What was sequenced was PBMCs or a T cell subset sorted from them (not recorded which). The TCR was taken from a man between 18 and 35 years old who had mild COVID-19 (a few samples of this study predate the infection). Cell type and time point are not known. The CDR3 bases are TGTGCCAGCAGACGAGTCGGCAGGGACACAGATACGCAGTATTTT. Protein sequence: CASRRVGRDTDTQYF.